This T cell receptor (beta chain) was recovered during a study of Ad26.COV2.S vaccination and SARS-CoV-2 variants. V was cut by 7 bases and J by 5 bases, with 14 bases left in between. The CDR3 has 14 residues. Per the germline V gene, CDR1 is MNHEY and CDR2 is SMNVEV (reference sequence). The treatment is: over 15 received Ad26.COV2.S at low or high dose, single or two shots; about 5 received placebo; per-sample allocation not given. Day 63 after the first injection of vaccine or placebo was the sampling time. Only in-frame clones appear in the TCRdb table, and some are missing; sequencing was by immunoSEQ multiplex PCR. The table shows more than 300,000 clones, with roughly 90% occurring only once.

The receptor was derived from a person aged 18-65 years who received the Ad26.COV2.S COVID-19 vaccine or a placebo. The sequencing here drew on peripheral blood, taken in a trial of Ad26.COV2.S vaccine versus placebo. The rearrangement uses TRBV27 and TRBJ1-4; TRBD1 is a possible D gene (6 bases). The CDR3 reads CASTIVGGNEKLFF. CDR3 DNA sequence: TGTGCCAGCACCATTGTGGGGGGCAATGAAAAACTGTTTTTT. Combining the CDR3 with reference TRBV27 and TRBJ1-4 gives the whole variable domain EAQVTQNPRYLITVTGKKLTVTCSQNMNHEYMSWYRQDPGLGLRQIYYSMNVEVTDKGDVPEGYKVSRKEKRNFPLILESPSPNQTSLYFCASTIVGGNEKLFFGSGTQLSVL.